This TCR beta chain was obtained from a study of T cell responses to AZD1222 COVID-19 vaccine. Study findings and constraints: Reportedly, nearly half of unique spike TCRs recognized epitopes outside B.1.351/B.1.1.7 mutations. Of the AZD1222 recipients, only 5 or 6 were seropositive at baseline.

This clone was seen a handful of times. No antigen is known for it. Profiled with immunoSEQ multiplex PCR; TCRdb holds only in-frame clones, not every one. Of approximately 120,000 clones listed, 70% to 90% are singletons. The TCR sequence derives from an adult who received the AZD1222 COVID-19 vaccine. Specimen: peripheral blood, collected 28 days after the second AZD1222 dose.

CDR3 nucleotides: TGTGCCAGCTCACCTGGGACCCCTTACAATCAGCCCCAGCATTTT. Translated: CASSPGTPYNQPQHF. This rearrangement joins TRBV18 to TRBJ1-5; TRBD1 is a possible D gene (5 bases). The germline V and J ends were trimmed by 3 bases and 3 bases, with 12 bases remaining between them. Per the germline V gene, CDR1 is KGHSH and CDR2 is LQKENI. This CDR3 is built from 15 residues.